Included here is one TCR beta chain sequence, with context. Carrying UMI labels, the TRB cDNA libraries were prepared through 5' RACE. After re-calling the 5' RACE reads, TCRdb lists one entry per CDR3 protein, DNA absent. The sample is made up of under 65,000 distinct CDR3 sequences, and the top ten hold 23% of it. The sample comes from a study of CXCR3-negative and CXCR3-positive naive CD8 T cells. Germline loops: CDR1 SEHNR, CDR2 FQNEAQ (reference sequence). The CDR3 covers 16 residues. The V and J genes are TRBV7-9 and TRBJ2-7; TCRdb lists TRBD2, though no DNA is available to test this call. The sample consisted of memory CD8+ T cells from blood. This TCR was sampled from a human donor in good health. Some clones in this sample may be carry-over from other donors' samples. The CDR3 here is CASSLETSGTTHEQYF.